This T cell receptor (beta chain) was found in a study of control samples from healthy donors and cancer patients. The assay was immunoSEQ multiplex PCR, and TCRdb's table has in-frame clones only and misses some. The sample comprises some 150,000 clones, about nine tenths of which are singletons, and 4.9% rests with the top ten. The table lists this clone with a few counts. The specimen was blood. The receptor comes from a man aged 25-45 years in good health.

The chain's CDR3 is CASQPRGTGELFF. The CDR3, as DNA: TGCGCCAGCCAGCCAAGAGGCACCGGGGAGCTGTTTTTT. The genes are TRBV4-1 and TRBJ2-2, with unresolved D. The CDR3 contains 13 residues. Deletions cut 8 bases from V and 4 bases from J, with 11 bases between. Germline assignment: CDR1 MGHRA and CDR2 YSYEKL.